This T cell receptor beta chain was recorded in a study of blood T cells in healthy people across ages. Study-wide results and caveats: Naive and antigen-experienced cells could not be conclusively compared, given unsorted PBMCs. It was the long-lived donors that had more naive CD4+ cells and higher diversity than aged donors. Researchers judged that diversity estimates from one million T cells fell short of true values. Strongly correlated with naive T cell percentage was TCR beta diversity.

Germline V gene data show CDR1 as SNHLY and CDR2 as FYNNEI. The V end was cut by 4 bases, the J end by 1 base, with 10 bases between. This CDR3 region has 14 residues. About this clonotype itself: The antigen is undetermined.

With a J-beta primer mix and a sample-barcoded 5' primer, a second PCR ran about 7 to 11 cycles. TCRdb re-called the 5' RACE reads through MiXCR, storing one row per CDR3 protein. The sample yields about 680,000 distinct CDR3 sequences, around 49% seen once. The receptor's source is a woman aged 60-75 years in good health. Sequenced material: blood. V gene TRBV2 combines with J gene TRBJ1-1; perhaps TRBD1 as D (6 bases). The CDR3 DNA reads as TGTGCCAGCAGTGCGGGACACAGGAACACTGAAGCTTTCTTT. It is translated as CASSAGHRNTEAFF.